This T cell receptor beta chain was recovered during a study of T-cell reconstitution after alpha-beta-depleted transplantation in children. Preparing the TCRbeta library involved the use of unique molecular identifiers. TCRdb re-derived calls from the PCR reads in MiXCR, one entry per CDR3 protein. The data hold 230,000 or so distinct CDR3 sequences, with around 8.9% observed a single time. This clonotype was counted ten times or more. The CDR3 is 14 residues long. V was shortened by 1 base and J by 8 bases, with 12 bases between the two germline ends. CDR1 and CDR2 (germline): SGHDN, FVKESK. The material sequenced was PBMCs from the stem cell graft donor, taken from the stem cell graft. The chain has TRBV14 and TRBJ2-1; perhaps TRBD2 as D (5 bases). The source of this sequence is a human donor who donated a stem cell graft to a child with SCID. CDR3 DNA sequence: TGTGCCAGCAGCCAAGGTCCTACGGGGTATGAGCAGTTCTTC. Translating gives CASSQGPTGYEQFF.